This T cell receptor (beta chain) was retrieved from a study of CD8 T cells in ankylosing spondylitis. TCRdb passed the 5' RACE reads through MiXCR, listing each CDR3 protein once. In the table there are under 130,000 distinct CDR3 sequences, approximately 25% of which are singletons. This clonotype was observed once. Sequences were obtained from synovial fluid, either unsorted or a sorted T cell fraction (not recorded which). The source is a male donor with ankylosing spondylitis.

The CDR3 DNA reads TGTGCCAGCAGTTACGGGACTAGTATGAGGAAGACCCAGTACTTC. Translated, it gives CASSYGTSMRKTQYF. The rearrangement uses TRBV6-2 or TRBV6-3 and TRBJ2-5, with 8 bases identical to TRBD2. V lost 2 bases to trimming and J lost 6 bases; unmatched junction nucleotides: 8. The germline V gene has CDR1 MNHEY and CDR2 SVGEGT. This CDR3 is 15 amino acids long.